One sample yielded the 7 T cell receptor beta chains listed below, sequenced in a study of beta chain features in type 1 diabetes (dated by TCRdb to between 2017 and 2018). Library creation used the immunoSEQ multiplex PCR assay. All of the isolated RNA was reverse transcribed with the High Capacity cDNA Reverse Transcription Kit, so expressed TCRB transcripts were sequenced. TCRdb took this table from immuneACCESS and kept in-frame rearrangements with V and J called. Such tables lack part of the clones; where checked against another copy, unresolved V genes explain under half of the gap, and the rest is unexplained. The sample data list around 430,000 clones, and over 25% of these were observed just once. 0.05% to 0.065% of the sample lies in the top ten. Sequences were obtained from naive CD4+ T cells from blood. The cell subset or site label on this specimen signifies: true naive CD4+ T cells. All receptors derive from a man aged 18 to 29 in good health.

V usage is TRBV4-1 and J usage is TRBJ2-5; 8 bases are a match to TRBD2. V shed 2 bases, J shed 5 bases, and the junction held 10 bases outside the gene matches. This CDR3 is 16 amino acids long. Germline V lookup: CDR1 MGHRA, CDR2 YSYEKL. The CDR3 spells CASSQPSSGSRETQYF. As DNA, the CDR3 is TGCGCCAGCAGCCAACCCTCTAGCGGGTCGAGGGAGACCCAGTACTTC.

In DNA form, the CDR3 reads TGTGCCAGCAGCGAGGGGGCAGGTGGGACCCAGTACTTC. It is translated as CASSEGAGGTQYF. The V call is TRBV7-6, the J call TRBJ2-5; 7 positions match TRBD1. Losses at the gene ends were 5 bases for V and 7 bases for J; bases not matched to a gene: 7. CDR3 length equals 13 residues. Germline V gives CDR1 SGHVS, CDR2 FNYEAQ. Combining the CDR3 with reference TRBV7-6 and TRBJ2-5 gives the whole variable domain GAGVSQSPRYKVTKRGQDVALRCDPISGHVSLYWYRQALGQGPEFLTYFNYEAQQDKSGLPNDRFSAERPEGSISTLTIQRTEQRDSAMYRCASSEGAGGTQYFGPGTRLLVL.

The DNA of the CDR3 is TGTGCCAGCAGCTTAGGAGGGAGGTTGGATGGCTACACCTTC. Translating it yields CASSLGGRLDGYTF. The chain links TRBV7-9 to TRBJ1-2; D remains unclear. The V and J ends lost 1 base and 6 bases respectively, with 12 bases between them. Looked up from germline, CDR1 is SEHNR and CDR2 is FQNEAQ (reference sequence). This CDR3 contains 14 residues.

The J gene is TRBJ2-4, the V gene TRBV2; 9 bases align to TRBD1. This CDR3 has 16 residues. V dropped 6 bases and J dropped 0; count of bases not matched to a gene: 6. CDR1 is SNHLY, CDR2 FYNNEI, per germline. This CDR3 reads CASRQQGALAKNIQYF. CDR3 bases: TGTGCCAGCAGGCAACAGGGGGCCCTAGCCAAAAACATTCAGTACTTC.

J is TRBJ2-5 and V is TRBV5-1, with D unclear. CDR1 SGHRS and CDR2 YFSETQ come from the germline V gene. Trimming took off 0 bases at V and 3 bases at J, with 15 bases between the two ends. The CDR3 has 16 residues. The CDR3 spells CASSLGQRLIEETQYF. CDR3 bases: TGCGCCAGCAGCTTGGGTCAGCGCCTCATTGAAGAGACCCAGTACTTC.

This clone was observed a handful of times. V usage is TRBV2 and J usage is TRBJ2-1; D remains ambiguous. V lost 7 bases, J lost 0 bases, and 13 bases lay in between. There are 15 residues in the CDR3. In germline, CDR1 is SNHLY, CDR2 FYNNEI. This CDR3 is CASTPNGVSYNEQFF. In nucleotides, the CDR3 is TGTGCCAGCACTCCGAACGGTGTCTCCTACAATGAGCAGTTCTTC. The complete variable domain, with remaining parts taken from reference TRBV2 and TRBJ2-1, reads EPEVTQTPSHQVTQMGQEVILRCVPISNHLYFYWYRQILGQKVEFLVSFYNNEISEKSEIFDDQFSVERPDGSNFTLKIRSTKLEDSAMYFCASTPNGVSYNEQFFGPGTRLTVL.

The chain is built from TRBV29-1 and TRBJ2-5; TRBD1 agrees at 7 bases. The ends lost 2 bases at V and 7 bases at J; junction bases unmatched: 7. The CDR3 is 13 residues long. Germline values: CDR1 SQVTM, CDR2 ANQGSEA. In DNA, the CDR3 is TGCAGCGTTGAATCGACAGGGCGGGCGACCCAGTACTTC. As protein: CSVESTGRATQYF.